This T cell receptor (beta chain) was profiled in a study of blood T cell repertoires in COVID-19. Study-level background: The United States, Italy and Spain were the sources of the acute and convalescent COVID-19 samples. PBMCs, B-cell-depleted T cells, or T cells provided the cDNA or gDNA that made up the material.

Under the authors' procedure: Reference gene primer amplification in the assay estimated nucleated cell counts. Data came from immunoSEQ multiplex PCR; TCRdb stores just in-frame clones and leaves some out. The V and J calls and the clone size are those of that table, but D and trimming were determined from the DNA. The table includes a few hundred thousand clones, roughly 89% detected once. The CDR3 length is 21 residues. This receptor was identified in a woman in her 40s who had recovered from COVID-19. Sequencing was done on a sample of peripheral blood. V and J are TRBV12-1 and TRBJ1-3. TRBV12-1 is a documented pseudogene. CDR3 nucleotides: TGTGCCAGCAGCTCCCTCCTCAGAAAGGTTAGGGGCTTGGGAGGGGAGGACACCATATATTTT. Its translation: CASSSLLRKVRGLGGEDTIYF.